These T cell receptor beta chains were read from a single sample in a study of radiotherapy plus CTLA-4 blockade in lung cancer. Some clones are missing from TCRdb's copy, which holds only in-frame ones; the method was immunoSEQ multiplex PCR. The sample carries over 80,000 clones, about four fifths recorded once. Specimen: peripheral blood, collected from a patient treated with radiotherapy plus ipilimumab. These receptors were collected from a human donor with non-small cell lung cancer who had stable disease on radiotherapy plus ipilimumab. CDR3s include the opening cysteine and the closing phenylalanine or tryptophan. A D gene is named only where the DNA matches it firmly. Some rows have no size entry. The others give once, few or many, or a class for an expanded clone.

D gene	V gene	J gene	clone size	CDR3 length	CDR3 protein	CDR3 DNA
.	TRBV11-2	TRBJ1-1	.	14	CASSLEGGGTEAFF	TGTGCCAGCAGCTTAGAGGGAGGCGGCACTGAAGCTTTCTTT
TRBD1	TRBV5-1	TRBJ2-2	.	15	CASSFTGGNTGELFF	TGCGCCAGCAGCTTTACAGGGGGGAACACCGGGGAGCTGTTTTTT
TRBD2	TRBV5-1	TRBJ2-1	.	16	CASSPTSGSSYNEQFF	TGCGCCAGCAGCCCCACCAGCGGGAGCTCCTACAATGAGCAGTTCTTC
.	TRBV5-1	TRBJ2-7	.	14	CASSLEGPTYEQYF	TGCGCCAGCAGCTTGGAAGGACCCACCTACGAGCAGTACTTC
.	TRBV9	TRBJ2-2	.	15	CASSVGRAVTGELFF	TGTGCCAGCAGCGTTGGTAGGGCAGTCACCGGGGAGCTGTTTTTT
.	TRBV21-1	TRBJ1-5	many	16	CASSKVETGLYQPQHF	TGTGCCAGCAGCAAAGTTGAAACAGGTCTTTATCAGCCCCAGCATTTT
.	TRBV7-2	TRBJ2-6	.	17	CASSLRVARSGANVLTF	TGTGCCAGCAGCTTAAGGGTGGCAAGGTCTGGGGCCAACGTCCTGACTTTC
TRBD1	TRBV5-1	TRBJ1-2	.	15	CASSLVGRGNYGYTF	TGCGCCAGCAGCTTGGTCGGCAGGGGGAACTATGGCTACACCTTC
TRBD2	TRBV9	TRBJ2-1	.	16	CASSVGWGLAGNEQFF	TGTGCCAGCAGCGTAGGATGGGGACTAGCGGGCAATGAGCAGTTCTTC
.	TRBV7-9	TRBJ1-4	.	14	CASRLTATNEKLFF	TGTGCCAGCAGACTGACGGCTACTAATGAAAAACTGTTTTTT
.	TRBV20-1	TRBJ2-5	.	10	CSARMETQYF	TGCAGTGCTAGAATGGAGACCCAGTACTTC
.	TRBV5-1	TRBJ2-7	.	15	CASSLFPGSSYEQYF	TGCGCCAGCAGCTTGTTTCCTGGGTCCTCCTACGAGCAGTACTTC
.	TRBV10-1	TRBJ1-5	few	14	CASSDGGSGQPQHF	TGCGCCAGCAGTGATGGGGGATCCGGTCAGCCCCAGCATTTT
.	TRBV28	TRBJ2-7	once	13	CASRWRGGYEQYF	TGTGCCAGCAGGTGGAGGGGCGGCTACGAGCAGTACTTC
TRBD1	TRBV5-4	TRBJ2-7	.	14	CASSLDGQDYEQYF	TGTGCCAGCAGCTTGGATGGACAGGACTACGAGCAGTACTTC
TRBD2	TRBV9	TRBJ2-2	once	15	CASSAGTRNTGELFF	TGTGCCAGCAGCGCCGGGACTAGAAACACCGGGGAGCTGTTTTTT
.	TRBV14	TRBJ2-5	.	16	CASSQDPESWAETQYF	TGTGCCAGCAGCCAAGATCCGGAGTCCTGGGCGGAGACCCAGTACTTC
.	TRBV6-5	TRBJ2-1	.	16	CASSSLGHFSYNEQFF	TGTGCCAGCAGTTCTCTAGGACATTTCTCCTACAATGAGCAGTTCTTC
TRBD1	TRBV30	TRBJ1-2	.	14	CAWSVAGGSYGYTF	TGTGCCTGGAGTGTAGCAGGGGGTTCCTATGGCTACACCTTC
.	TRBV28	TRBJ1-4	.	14	CASSLGLGKGKLFF	TGTGCCAGCAGTTTGGGACTGGGTAAGGGAAAACTGTTTTTT
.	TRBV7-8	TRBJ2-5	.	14	CASSPLANQETQYF	TGTGCCAGCAGCCCCCTAGCGAACCAAGAGACCCAGTACTTC
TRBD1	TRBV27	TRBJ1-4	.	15	CASSLRGLQSEKLFF	TGTGCCAGCAGTCTCAGGGGGCTTCAAAGTGAAAAACTGTTTTTT
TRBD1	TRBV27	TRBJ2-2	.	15	CASSLGQGRTGELFF	TGTGCCAGCAGTTTGGGACAGGGGAGAACCGGGGAGCTGTTTTTT
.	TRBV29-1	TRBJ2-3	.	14	CSVLQGGRTDTQYF	TGCAGCGTCCTCCAGGGGGGGCGCACAGATACGCAGTATTTT
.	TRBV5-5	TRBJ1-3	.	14	CASSLGGTGNTIYF	TGTGCCAGCAGCTTGGGGGGGACTGGAAACACCATATATTTT
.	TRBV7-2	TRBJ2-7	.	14	CASSLGGAAYEQYF	TGTGCCAGCAGCTTAGGTGGGGCAGCCTACGAGCAGTACTTC
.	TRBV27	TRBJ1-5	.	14	CASSDRGRSQPQHF	TGTGCCAGCAGCGACCGAGGGCGTAGTCAGCCCCAGCATTTT
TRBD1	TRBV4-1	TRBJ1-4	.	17	CASSFRQGATTNEKLFF	TGCGCCAGCAGCTTTCGACAGGGGGCGACAACTAATGAAAAACTGTTTTTT
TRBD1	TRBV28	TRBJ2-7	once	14	CASSFYRGNYEQYF	TGTGCCAGCAGTTTCTACAGGGGAAACTACGAGCAGTACTTC
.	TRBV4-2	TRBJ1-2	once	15	CASSHLGRDYYGYTF	TGTGCCAGCAGCCACTTAGGACGGGATTACTATGGCTACACCTTC
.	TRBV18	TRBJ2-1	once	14	CASSRSDSYNEQFF	TGTGCCAGCTCACGATCGGACAGTTACAATGAGCAGTTCTTC
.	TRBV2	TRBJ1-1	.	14	CASSRTFMNTEAFF	TGTGCCAGCAGCCGAACTTTTATGAACACTGAAGCTTTCTTT
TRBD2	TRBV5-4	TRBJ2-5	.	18	CASSLADGASGRAETQYF	TGTGCCAGCAGCTTGGCCGATGGCGCTAGCGGGAGGGCGGAGACCCAGTACTTC
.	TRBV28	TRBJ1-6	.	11	CAGSFNSPLHF	TGTGCCGGCAGTTTTAATTCACCCCTCCACTTT
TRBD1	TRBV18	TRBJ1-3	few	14	CASSSTGAGNTIYF	TGTGCCAGCTCATCCACAGGGGCTGGAAACACCATATATTTT
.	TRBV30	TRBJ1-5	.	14	CAWRDWGTNQPQHF	TGTGCCTGGAGGGATTGGGGGACAAATCAGCCCCAGCATTTT
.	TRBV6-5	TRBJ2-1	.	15	CASSYEGGSYNEQFF	TGTGCCAGCAGTTACGAGGGGGGCTCCTACAATGAGCAGTTCTTC
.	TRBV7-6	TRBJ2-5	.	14	CASSLANQQETQYF	TGTGCCAGCAGCTTAGCGAACCAACAAGAGACCCAGTACTTC
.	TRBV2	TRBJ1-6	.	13	CASRDISGGGFHF	TGTGCCAGCAGGGATATCTCGGGGGGCGGTTTCCACTTT
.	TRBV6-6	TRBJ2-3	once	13	CASRAVGGDTQYF	TGTGCCAGCAGGGCGGTGGGCGGGGATACGCAGTATTTT
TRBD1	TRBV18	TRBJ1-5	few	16	CASSPQGAGGNQPQHF	TGTGCCAGCTCACCACAGGGGGCGGGCGGCAATCAGCCCCAGCATTTT
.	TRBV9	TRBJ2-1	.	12	CASKGGTDEQFF	TGTGCCAGCAAGGGTGGCACGGATGAGCAGTTCTTC
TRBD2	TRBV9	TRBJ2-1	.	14	CASSVGDYQGEQFF	TGTGCCAGCAGCGTAGGGGACTACCAAGGGGAGCAGTTCTTC
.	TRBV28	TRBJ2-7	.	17	CASSHLTGASRSYEQYF	TGTGCCAGCAGTCACCTTACCGGGGCCTCCCGTTCTTACGAGCAGTACTTC
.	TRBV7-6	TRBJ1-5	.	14	CASSLQSTQGPQHF	TGTGCCAGCAGCTTACAGTCAACTCAGGGGCCCCAGCATTTT
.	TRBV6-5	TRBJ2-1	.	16	CASSYSTLGGYNEQFF	TGTGCCAGCAGTTACTCGACCCTGGGGGGTTACAATGAGCAGTTCTTC
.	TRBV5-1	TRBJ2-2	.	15	CASSLGRANTGELFF	TGCGCCAGCAGCTTAGGAAGGGCGAACACCGGGGAGCTGTTTTTT
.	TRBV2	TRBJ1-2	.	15	CASSERGRDVDGYTF	TGTGCCAGCAGTGAAAGAGGCAGGGATGTTGATGGCTACACCTTC
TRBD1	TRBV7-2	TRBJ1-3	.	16	CASSFTGTGFGNTIYF	TGTGCCAGCAGCTTTACCGGGACAGGGTTTGGAAACACCATATATTTT